The 20 T cell receptor beta chains below were found in one sample sequenced in a study of long-term antiretroviral therapy in people with HIV. A v3.0 immunoSEQ assay was performed at survey level. Clones were sequenced by immunoSEQ multiplex PCR, and TCRdb holds only the in-frame ones, with some missing. The table shows 4,000 to 6,000 clones, with more than 75% occurring only once. Sample: unsorted PBMCs, taken 1.3 years after starting antiretroviral therapy. Receptors originate from a woman in her forties or fifties with HIV.

This clone appeared once. V gene TRBV7-9 combines with J gene TRBJ1-1; TRBD1 agrees at 12 bases. CDR3 length: 15 amino acids. The V gene's germline CDR1 is SEHNR and CDR2 FQNEAQ (reference sequence). V was clipped by 5 bases and J by 2 bases; unmatched bases: 3. The DNA for the CDR3 is TGTGCCAGCAGCCCGGGGACAGGGGGCAACACTGAAGCTTTCTTT. It translates to CASSPGTGGNTEAFF.

This chain connects TRBV27 to TRBJ2-5; TRBD2 aligns across 8 bases. Germline CDR1 is MNHEY and CDR2 is SMNVEV (reference sequence). The CDR3 runs to 17 residues. Trimming removed 2 bases from V and 5 bases from J; junction bases left unmatched: 13. CDR3 bases: TGTGCCAGCAGTTTAAGGAAAGGGGGGACTAGAGCGGAGACCCAGTACTTC. Protein product: CASSLRKGGTRAETQYF.

To note about this clone: The junction and the germline gene differ at one end; a read error may be behind it. V and J are TRBV7-9 and TRBJ2-1; D gene ambiguous. CDR1 and CDR2 from the germline V gene are SEHNR and FQNEAQ (reference sequence). The CDR3 length is 13 residues. The CDR3 here is CASSITSDKEQFF. DNA for the CDR3: TGTGCCAGCAGTATTACCAGCGACAAGGAGCAGTTCTTC. The full variable domain, completed using reference TRBV7-9 and TRBJ2-1, is DTGVSQNPRHKITKRGQNVTFRCDPISEHNRLYWYRQTLGQGPEFLTYFQNEAQLEKSRLLSDRFSAERPKGSFSTLEIQRTEQGDSAMYLCASSITSDKEQFFGPGTRLTVL.

About this clone itself: Other DNA sequences in this sample translate to the same CDR3. V usage is TRBV6-5 and J usage is TRBJ2-7; D possibly corresponds to TRBD2 (5 bases). Trimming took 6 bases from V and 7 from J, leaving 13 bases between them. This CDR3 is 12 amino acids long. Germline values: CDR1 MNHEY, CDR2 SVGAGI. CDR3 DNA: TGTGCCAGCAGGACCCTCACTAGAGAGCAGTACTTC. Protein: CASRTLTREQYF.

This chain uses TRBV6-5 with TRBJ2-7; TRBD2 matches 9 bases. The CDR3 consists of 16 residues. CDR1 is MNHEY and CDR2 is SVGAGI in the germline V gene. V shed 0 bases and J 2 bases; nucleotides not matched to a gene: 5. The chain's CDR3 is CASSYSGAGGTYEQYF. The CDR3 DNA follows: TGTGCCAGCAGTTACTCGGGAGCGGGGGGTACCTACGAGCAGTACTTC.

This chain uses TRBV6-6 with TRBJ1-6; no clear D gene. The CDR3 runs 14 residues. CDR1 and CDR2 (germline): MNHNY, SVGAGI (reference sequence). The ends were cut back, 5 bases at V and 10 bases at J, with 15 bases in the middle. Here the CDR3 reads CASSISPWRSPLHF. In DNA, the CDR3 is TGTGCCAGCAGTATCTCCCCCTGGAGGTCACCCCTCCACTTT.

The chain combines TRBV14 with TRBJ2-5; no reliable D call. The CDR3 runs 11 residues. V dropped 1 base and J dropped 13 bases, with 10 bases sitting between them. Germline loops: CDR1 SGHDN, CDR2 FVKESK. CDR3 amino acids: CASSQGTTRYF. In DNA, the CDR3 is TGTGCCAGCAGCCAAGGTACCACCAGGTACTTC.

This clone was seen once. The chain joins TRBV11-2 to TRBJ1-3; a possible D gene is TRBD1 (5 bases). There are 14 residues in the CDR3. CDR1 and CDR2 (germline): SGHAT, FQNNGV. V dropped 1 base and J dropped 4 bases, with 8 bases sitting between them. CDR3 coding DNA: TGTGCCAGCAGCTTAGCAGGGTTGGGAAACACCATATATTTT. Translated: CASSLAGLGNTIYF.

The rearrangement uses TRBV19 and TRBJ2-3; maybe TRBD1 (6 bases). Trimming took off 5 bases at V and 9 bases at J, with 15 bases between the two ends. Looked up from germline, CDR1 is LNHDA and CDR2 is SQIVND (reference sequence). This CDR3 has 13 residues. CDR3 region: CASSVGQRRTQYF. The CDR3 DNA reads TGTGCCAGTAGTGTAGGACAGCGGAGGACGCAGTATTTT.

The chain has TRBV4-2 and TRBJ1-2, with D maybe TRBD1 (5 bases). Per the germline V gene, CDR1 is LGHNA and CDR2 is YNFKEQ. Between the trimmed V and J ends, which lost 2 bases and 8 bases, there was a span of 12 bases. The CDR3 consists of 13 residues. CDR3 bases: TGTGCCAGCAGCCAATCGGGGGTTCGGGGCTACACCTTC. Residues: CASSQSGVRGYTF.

V gene TRBV6-1 combines with J gene TRBJ2-7; the D is unclear. The CDR3 runs 13 residues. CDR1 is MNHNS and CDR2 is SASEGT in the germline V gene. V was cut by 6 bases and J by 1 base, with 10 bases left in between. CDR3 amino acids: CASSATLSYEQYV. DNA of the CDR3: TGTGCCAGCAGCGCGACTTTATCCTACGAGCAGTACGTC.

The J gene is TRBJ1-1, the V gene TRBV5-4; D not resolved. The CDR3 has 13 amino acids. CDR1 is SGHNT, CDR2 YYREEE, per germline (reference sequence). V was cut by 0 bases and J by 4 bases, with 7 bases left in between. The chain's CDR3 is CASSLGSGTEAFF. For the CDR3, the DNA is TGTGCCAGCAGCTTGGGAAGTGGCACTGAAGCTTTCTTT.

V and J are TRBV27 and TRBJ2-6; TRBD1 might be the D (5 bases). The CDR3 loop spans 16 amino acids. Trimming removed 5 bases at V and 0 bases at J, with 11 bases between. Germline V gene data show CDR1 as MNHEY and CDR2 as SMNVEV (reference sequence). The CDR3 sequence is CASSRPTGSGANVLTF. CDR3 DNA sequence: TGTGCCAGCAGTCGGCCTACAGGCTCTGGGGCCAACGTCCTGACTTTC.

The genes are TRBV5-8 and TRBJ2-2; TRBD1 might be the D (6 bases). The V end lost 3 bases, the J end lost 4 bases, and 13 bases lay between the germline ends. Looked up from germline, CDR1 is SGHTS and CDR2 is YDEGEE. The CDR3 runs 15 residues. The chain's CDR3 is CASSYGDTITGELFF. CDR3 in DNA: TGTGCCAGCAGCTACGGGGACACCATCACCGGGGAGCTGTTTTTT.

The CDR3 nucleotides read TGTGCCAGTAGTATGGTTTCGTCAGATACGCAGTATTTT. It codes for CASSMVSSDTQYF. The gene calls are TRBV19 and TRBJ2-3; D call uncertain. The germline V gene encodes CDR1 LNHDA and CDR2 SQIVND (reference sequence). The CDR3 covers 13 residues. V lost 3 bases and J lost 4, with 8 bases in between.

The rearrangement uses TRBV5-6 and TRBJ2-5, with D hard to call. Looked up from germline, CDR1 is SGHDT and CDR2 is YYEEEE. The V end was cut by 1 base, the J end by 5 bases, with 3 bases between. The CDR3 is 11 residues long. DNA for the CDR3: TGTGCCAGCAGCTTGCAGGAGACCCAGTACTTC. It encodes CASSLQETQYF.

This rearrangement joins TRBV5-8 to TRBJ2-1; D is ambiguous. CDR1 is SGHTS and CDR2 is YDEGEE in the germline V gene. There are 11 residues in the CDR3. Trimming cost V 4 bases and J 7 bases, with 6 bases left between them. CDR3 sequence (DNA): TGTGCCAGCAGCCCACGGAATGAGCAGTTCTTC. Residues: CASSPRNEQFF.

The V gene is TRBV5-1, the J gene TRBJ2-1; maybe TRBD2 (7 bases). V was pared by 3 bases and J by 5 bases, with 18 bases between. The length of the CDR3 is 16 residues. The V gene's germline CDR1 is SGHRS and CDR2 YFSETQ. The CDR3 loop is CASSSTRGPPNNEQFF. The CDR3 DNA reads TGCGCCAGCAGCTCGACGCGGGGGCCCCCTAACAATGAGCAGTTCTTC.

The chain links TRBV4-1 to TRBJ1-4; 11 bases map to TRBD1. V shed 3 bases, J shed 7 bases, and the junction held 4 bases outside the gene matches. Per germline, CDR1 MGHRA and CDR2 YSYEKL. The CDR3 contains 15 residues. The DNA for the CDR3 is TGCGCCAGCAGCCAGACCGGGACAGGGGGTGAAAAACTGTTTTTT. It codes for CASSQTGTGGEKLFF.

The genes are TRBV28 and TRBJ2-3, with 11 bases fitting TRBD2. Germline CDR1 reads MDHEN; CDR2 reads SYDVKM. This CDR3 has 15 amino acids. The V and J ends lost 2 bases and 3 bases, in that order; junction bases with no gene match: 1. CDR3 sequence: CASSLLAGGTDTQYF. The CDR3 region has the DNA TGTGCCAGCAGTTTACTAGCGGGGGGTACAGATACGCAGTATTTT.